One and the same sample provided the 8 T cell receptor beta chains below, sequenced in a study of glioma-infiltrating T cells. TCR alpha and beta CDR3 regions were amplified from RNA using iRepertoire nested multiplex PCR. One entry per CDR3 protein results from TCRdb running MiXCR on the multiplex PCR reads. There are roughly 100,000 distinct CDR3 sequences in the sample; roughly 30% occur only once, and approximately 46% lies in the top ten. Sequenced material: glioma tissue, nonneoplastic brain tissue, or PBMCs (not recorded which). The receptors stem from a human donor with low-grade glioma or glioblastoma, undergoing nonglioma brain surgery, or in good health (not recorded which).

This clonotype has a count of ten or more. This rearrangement joins TRBV10-3 to TRBJ1-1; unclear D gene. Germline V CDR1 and CDR2: ENHRY, SYGVKD. Deletions cut 0 bases from V and 1 base from J, with 15 bases between. The CDR3 is 17 amino acids. DNA of the CDR3: TGTGCCATCAGTGAGTCACTACCCTACCCAAGGAACACTGAAGCTTTCTTT. It yields the protein CAISESLPYPRNTEAFF.

As for this clonotype: It may be a read error: a sequence one base away is much more abundant. The genes are TRBV4-2 and TRBJ1-1; D is ambiguous. CDR3 length equals 16 residues. The germline V gene encodes CDR1 LGHNA and CDR2 YNFKEQ. CDR3: CASSQDVPRMKTEAFF. The CDR3 DNA follows: TGTGCCAGCAGCCAAGATGTTCCCAGAATGAAAACTGAAGCTTTCTTT.

In its sample, this clonotype was seen once. A much larger clone lies one base from this, so it may be a read error. No conserved phenylalanine or tryptophan is present at the end of the CDR3, so a read error is the likely explanation. The chain joins TRBV18 to TRBJ2-7; 12 nucleotides match TRBD1. Germline CDR1 reads KGHSH; CDR2 reads LQKENI. Trimming cost V 0 bases and J 5 bases; bases outside gene matches: 2. This CDR3 has 15 amino acids. The CDR3 here is CASSPPGQGAHEQYL. DNA for the CDR3: TGTGCCAGCTCACCACCGGGACAGGGGGCTCACGAGCAGTACCTC.

Points on this clonotype: A read error may explain this, as a much larger clone is one base away. The chain carries TRBV20-1 and TRBJ1-1; a weak D match, TRBD1 (5 bases). The length of the CDR3 is 14 residues. The germline CDR1 and CDR2 sequences are DFQATT and SNEGSKA (reference sequence). The V end was cut by 5 bases, the J end by 4 bases, with 17 bases between. In nucleotides, the CDR3 is TGCAGTGCTTCCCTACATGGGGGGGGCACTGAAGCTTTCTTT. Its translation: CSASLHGGGTEAFF.

This clonotype has more than one count but fewer than ten. The genes are TRBV7-2 and TRBJ2-3; 10 bases are shared with TRBD2. This CDR3 comprises 22 residues. The J segment lost 2 bases and the V segment lost 2 bases, leaving 22 bases of the junction unmatched. CDR1 and CDR2 (germline): SGHTA, FQGNSA. The CDR3 bases are TGTGCCAGCAGCTTAAAGCCTAGCGGGGGAGCCGCTATACTCAAAAACACAGATACGCAGTATTTT. It translates to CASSLKPSGGAAILKNTDTQYF.

This clonotype showed up just a few times. The rearrangement links TRBV7-2 to TRBJ2-7; D is unresolved. This CDR3 comprises 13 residues. Per germline, CDR1 SGHTA and CDR2 FQGNSA. The V gene lost 2 bases and the J gene lost 9 bases, with 14 bases spanning the gap. The chain's CDR3 is CASSLSTAKGQYF. CDR3 coding DNA: TGTGCCAGCAGCTTATCGACTGCTAAGGGGCAGTACTTC.

This chain's CDR3 is CASSLGDGANVLTF. The DNA for the CDR3 is TGTGCCAGCAGCCTCGGGGACGGGGCCAACGTCCTGACTTTC. This rearrangement joins TRBV3-1 to TRBJ2-6; perhaps D is TRBD1 or TRBD2 (5 bases each). From germline, CDR1 is LGHDT and CDR2 YNNKEL (reference sequence). The CDR3 contains 14 residues. V was pared by 4 bases and J by 4 bases, with 8 bases between.

This clonotype appeared many times. The genes are TRBV6-1 and TRBJ2-2, with D possibly being TRBD1 (5 bases). V was clipped by 2 bases and J by 4 bases, with 11 bases between them. The CDR3 totals 15 residues. Germline V gene data show CDR1 as MNHNS and CDR2 as SASEGT. As DNA, the CDR3 is TGTGCCAGCAGTGAACAACGCAGGGTCACCGGGGAGCTGTTTTTT. It is translated as CASSEQRRVTGELFF.